This TCR beta chain was retrieved from a study of neoadjuvant anti-PD-1 for oral cavity cancer. Study in general: Non-progressing patients received a fourth nivolumab dose near day 43, then surgery on days 50-56.

Germline V gene lookup returns CDR1 SNHLY and CDR2 FYNNEI. This CDR3 comprises 15 residues. Trimming took 4 bases from V and 2 from J; bases not matched to a gene: 8. Profiled with immunoSEQ multiplex PCR; TCRdb holds only in-frame clones, not every one. The table lists about 61,000 clones, 65% to 85% of them singletons. Worth noting for this clone: The antigen is unknown.

Findings and caveats of the study: Higher pretreatment blood Treg/Th17 ratios correlated with higher pretreatment blood and lower post-treatment tumor TCRbeta clonality.

Specimen: PBMCs, collected before nivolumab (anti-PD-1) treatment. The V gene is TRBV2, the J gene TRBJ2-7; the match to TRBD1 covers 7 bases. This receptor was taken from a person aged 35-79 years with oral cavity squamous cell carcinoma. DNA of the CDR3: TGTGCCAGCAGTGCAGAGGGGGCCAAAGCCTACGAGCAGTACTTC. This translates into CASSAEGAKAYEQYF. Looking up the rest from reference TRBV2 and TRBJ2-7 gives the full variable domain: EPEVTQTPSHQVTQMGQEVILRCVPISNHLYFYWYRQILGQKVEFLVSFYNNEISEKSEIFDDQFSVERPDGSNFTLKIRSTKLEDSAMYFCASSAEGAKAYEQYFGPGTRLTVT.